The 11 T cell receptor beta chains given below trace back to one sample, sequenced in a study of early T cells in non-severe SARS-CoV-2 infection. A single record per CDR3 protein comes from TCRdb applying MiXCR to the 5' RACE reads. This table has around 58,000 distinct CDR3 sequences, roughly 7.1% appearing once. This sample comprised whole blood, obtained at baseline. These receptors all come from an adult who was a healthcare worker with PCR-confirmed SARS-CoV-2 infection or an uninfected control (not recorded which).

This chain uses TRBV5-5 with TRBJ2-2; D may be TRBD2 (6 bases). The CDR3 has 14 amino acids. CDR1 and CDR2 (germline): SGHKS, YYEKEE (reference sequence). V gave up 3 bases and J gave up 4 bases, with 10 bases separating them. CDR3 DNA: TGTGCCAGCAGCTCGACTAGGAGCACCGGGGAGCTGTTTTTT. Its protein product is CASSSTRSTGELFF.

Details on this clonotype: Possible read error: a much larger clone is one base away. Written as DNA, the CDR3 is TGTGCCAGCAGCTTAGGATACAGGGAGCCGTCGGGCACTGAAGCTTTCTTT. This translates into CASSLGYREPSGTEAFF. J is TRBJ1-1 and V is TRBV7-6; D is possibly TRBD1 (6 bases). This CDR3 comprises 17 residues. The germline V gene has CDR1 SGHVS and CDR2 FNYEAQ. V was clipped by 1 base and J by 4 bases, with 19 bases between them.

This clonotype was picked up many times. The gene calls are TRBV20-1 and TRBJ2-3, with 7 bases matching TRBD2. This CDR3 comprises 18 residues. From germline, CDR1 is DFQATT and CDR2 SNEGSKA (reference sequence). V gave up 3 bases and J gave up 0 bases; unmatched junction bases: 15. CDR3 nucleotide sequence: TGCAGTGCTAGCGTGGTTGACTGGCGGGAGAGGAGCACAGATACGCAGTATTTT. This codes for CSASVVDWRERSTDTQYF.

This clonotype was seen a few times. The gene calls are TRBV5-1 and TRBJ2-3; TRBD2 matches 7 bases. CDR3 length: 16 residues. The V gene's germline CDR1 is SGHRS and CDR2 YFSETQ. Unmatched junction bases numbered 12, after V lost 2 bases and J lost 6 bases. DNA for the CDR3: TGCGCCAGCAGCTTAGCGGGATCCTCTTCCATTGATACGCAGTATTTT. This encodes CASSLAGSSSIDTQYF. Combining the CDR3 with reference TRBV5-1 and TRBJ2-3 gives the whole variable domain KAGVTQTPRYLIKTRGQQVTLSCSPISGHRSVSWYQQTPGQGLQFLFEYFSETQRNKGNFPGRFSGRQFSNSRSEMNVSTLELGDSALYLCASSLAGSSSIDTQYFGPGTRLTVL.

This clonotype appeared many times. This chain joins TRBV6-4 and TRBJ2-1; 9 bases are a match to TRBD2. The V and J ends lost 0 bases and 7 bases, in that order; junction bases with no gene match: 7. Germline CDR1 MRHNA, CDR2 SNTAGT. The CDR3 is 16 amino acids. The CDR3, as DNA: TGTGCCAGCAGTGACTCCCCGGGACTAGCAGGAAATGAGCAGTTCTTC. It is translated as CASSDSPGLAGNEQFF.

V usage is TRBV7-2 and J usage is TRBJ2-7, with D perhaps given as TRBD1 or TRBD2 (6 bases each). Germline values: CDR1 SGHTA, CDR2 FQGNSA. The CDR3 has 15 amino acids. Deletions cut 2 bases from V and 6 bases from J, with 17 bases between. CDR3 amino acids: CASSLMSRGDGEQYF. The DNA of the CDR3 is TGTGCCAGCAGCTTAATGTCTAGGGGGGACGGCGAGCAGTACTTC.

J is TRBJ2-7 and V is TRBV20-1; no firm D call. In germline, CDR1 is DFQATT, CDR2 SNEGSKA (reference sequence). This CDR3 comprises 13 residues. V dropped 6 bases and J dropped 2 bases, with 14 bases sitting between them. CDR3 protein: CSASLAAAYEQYF. The CDR3 coding sequence is TGCAGTGCAAGCCTGGCGGCGGCCTACGAGCAGTACTTC.

This clonotype was seen only a few times. The chain carries TRBV28 and TRBJ2-7, with 7 bases aligning to TRBD2. The V segment lost 9 bases and the J segment 0 bases; nucleotides outside the gene matches: 5. This CDR3 contains 13 residues. The V gene's germline CDR1 is MDHEN and CDR2 SYDVKM. DNA of the CDR3: TGTGCCAGTCTACGCGGGAGCTCCTACGAGCAGTACTTC. Its translation: CASLRGSSYEQYF.

This clonotype showed up many times. The rearrangement joins TRBV29-1 to TRBJ2-2, with D possibly matching TRBD1 (7 bases). Trimming took 7 bases from V and 0 from J, leaving 9 bases between them. CDR3 length: 13 amino acids. Germline V lookup: CDR1 SQVTM, CDR2 ANQGSEA. CDR3 amino acids: CSGGTANTGELFF. CDR3 coding DNA: TGCAGCGGCGGGACAGCGAACACCGGGGAGCTGTTTTTT.

The chain uses TRBV9 and TRBJ2-2; D gene unclear. Germline CDR1 SGDLS, CDR2 YYNGEE. This CDR3 region has 15 residues. The ends were cut back, 3 bases at V and 0 bases at J, with 9 bases in the middle. CDR3 sequence: CASSGSSTNTGELFF. CDR3 nucleotides: TGTGCCAGCAGCGGGAGTTCCACGAACACCGGGGAGCTGTTTTTT.

This clonotype was detected many times. V is TRBV12-3 or TRBV12-4 and J is TRBJ1-2; tentative D call: TRBD1 (5 bases). The CDR3 spans 12 residues. Trimming pared 8 bases from V and 8 bases from J, leaving 15 bases between. CDR3 sequence: CASWEQERGYTF. Written as DNA, the CDR3 is TGTGCCAGCTGGGAACAGGAAAGGGGCTACACCTTC.